This T cell receptor (beta chain) was sequenced for a study of blood T cell repertoires in COVID-19. At the level of the study: Researchers got acute and convalescent COVID-19 samples from the United States, Italy and Spain.

Authors' analysis steps: Nucleated cell counts were estimated from reference gene primer amplification. The assay was immunoSEQ multiplex PCR, and TCRdb's table has in-frame clones only and misses some. V, J and clone size were drawn from that table, and D and trimming were deduced from the DNA. The sample has over 70,000 clones; 90% are singletons. Germline V CDR1 and CDR2: SGHRS, YFSETQ. This CDR3 region has 17 residues. V was pared by 0 bases and J by 2 bases, with 8 bases of the junction left unmatched. This clone showed up just once. Material for sequencing was peripheral blood. The clonotype was recovered from a woman older than 75 with active or convalescent COVID-19. The chain combines TRBV5-1 with TRBJ2-1, with TRBD2 matching over 7 bases. The CDR3 is CASSLEASGTTYNEQFF. DNA of the CDR3: TGCGCCAGCAGCTTGGAGGCTAGCGGAACCACCTACAATGAGCAGTTCTTC.